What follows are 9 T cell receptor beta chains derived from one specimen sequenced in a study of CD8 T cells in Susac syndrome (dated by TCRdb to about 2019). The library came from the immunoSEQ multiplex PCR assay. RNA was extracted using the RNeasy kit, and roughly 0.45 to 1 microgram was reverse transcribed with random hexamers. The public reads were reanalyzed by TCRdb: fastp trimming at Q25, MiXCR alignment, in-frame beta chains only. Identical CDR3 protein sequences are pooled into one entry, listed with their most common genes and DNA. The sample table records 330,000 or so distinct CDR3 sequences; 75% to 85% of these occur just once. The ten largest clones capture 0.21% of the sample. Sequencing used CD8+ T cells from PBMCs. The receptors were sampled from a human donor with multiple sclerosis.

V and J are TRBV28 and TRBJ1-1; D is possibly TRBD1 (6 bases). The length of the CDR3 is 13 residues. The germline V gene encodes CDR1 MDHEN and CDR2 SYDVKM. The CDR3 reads CESRGPINTEAFF. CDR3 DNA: TGTGAGTCCCGGGGGCCTATCAACACTGAAGCTTTCTTT.

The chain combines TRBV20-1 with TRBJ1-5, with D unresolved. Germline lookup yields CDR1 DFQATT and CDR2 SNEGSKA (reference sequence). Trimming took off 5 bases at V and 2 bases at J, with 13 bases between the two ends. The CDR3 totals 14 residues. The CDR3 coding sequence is TGCAGTGCTGAAGAAGGAACGGGCAATCAGCCCCAGCATTTT. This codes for CSAEEGTGNQPQHF.

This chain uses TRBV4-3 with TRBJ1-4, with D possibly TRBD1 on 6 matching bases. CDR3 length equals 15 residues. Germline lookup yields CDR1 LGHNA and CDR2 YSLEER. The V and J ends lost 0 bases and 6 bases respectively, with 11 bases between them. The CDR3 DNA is TGCGCCAGCAGCCAAGATCCAGGGGAAGATGAAAAACTGTTTTTT. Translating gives CASSQDPGEDEKLFF.

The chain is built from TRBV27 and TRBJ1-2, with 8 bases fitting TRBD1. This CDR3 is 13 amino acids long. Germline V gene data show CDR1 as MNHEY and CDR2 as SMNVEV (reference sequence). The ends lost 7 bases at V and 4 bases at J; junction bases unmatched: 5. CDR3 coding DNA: TGTGCCAGCAAGTACGGACAGGGCTATGGCTACACCTTC. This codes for CASKYGQGYGYTF.

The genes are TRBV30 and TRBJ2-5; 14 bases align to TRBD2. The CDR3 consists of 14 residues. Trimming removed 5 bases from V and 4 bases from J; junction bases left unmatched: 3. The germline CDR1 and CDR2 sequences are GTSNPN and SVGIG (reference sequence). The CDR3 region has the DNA TGTGCCTGGGAGGGACTAGCGGGAGTAGAGACCCAGTACTTC. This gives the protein CAWEGLAGVETQYF.

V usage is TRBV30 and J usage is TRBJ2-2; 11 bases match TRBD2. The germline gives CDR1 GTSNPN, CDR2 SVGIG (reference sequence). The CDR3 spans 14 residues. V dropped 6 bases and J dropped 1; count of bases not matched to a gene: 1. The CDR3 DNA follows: TGTGCCTGTACTAGCGGGAGGAACACCGGGGAGCTGTTTTTT. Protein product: CACTSGRNTGELFF.

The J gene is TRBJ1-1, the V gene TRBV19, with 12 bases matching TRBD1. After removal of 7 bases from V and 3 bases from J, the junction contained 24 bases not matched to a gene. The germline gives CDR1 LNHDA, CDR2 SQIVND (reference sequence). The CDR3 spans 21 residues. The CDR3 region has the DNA TGTGCCAGTAAACGCCGGGCTAACTGGGGACAGGGGGCGGCGGGCGACACTGAAGCTTTCTTT. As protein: CASKRRANWGQGAAGDTEAFF.

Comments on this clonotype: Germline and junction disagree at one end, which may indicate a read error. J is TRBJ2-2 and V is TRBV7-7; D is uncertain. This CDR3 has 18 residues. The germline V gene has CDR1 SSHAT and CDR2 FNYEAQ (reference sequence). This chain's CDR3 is CASSLGDGPNSKTGELFF. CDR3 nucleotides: TGTGCTAGCAGCTTAGGTGACGGACCGAACAGTAAGACCGGGGAGCTGTTTTTT. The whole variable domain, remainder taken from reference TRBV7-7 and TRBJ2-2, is GAGVSQSPRYKVTKRGQDVTLRCDPISSHATLYWYQQALGQGPEFLTYFNYEAQPDKSGLPSDRFSAERPEGSISTLTIQRTEQRDSAMYRCASSLGDGPNSKTGELFFGEGSRLTVL.

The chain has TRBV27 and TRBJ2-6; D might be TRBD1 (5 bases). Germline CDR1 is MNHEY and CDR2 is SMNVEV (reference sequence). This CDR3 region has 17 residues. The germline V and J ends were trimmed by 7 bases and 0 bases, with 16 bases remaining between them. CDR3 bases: TGTGCCAGCACCACTCCCGACAGAACCTCTGGGGCCAACGTCCTGACTTTC. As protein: CASTTPDRTSGANVLTF. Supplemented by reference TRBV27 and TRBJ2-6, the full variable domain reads EAQVTQNPRYLITVTGKKLTVTCSQNMNHEYMSWYRQDPGLGLRQIYYSMNVEVTDKGDVPEGYKVSRKEKRNFPLILESPSPNQTSLYFCASTTPDRTSGANVLTFGAGSRLTVL.